This TCR beta chain was found in a study of cytomegalovirus exposure and HLA in healthy donors. Study-wide points: Later work found that TCR association rates differed between HLA loci; DRB1 had the most and HLA-C the fewest. Researchers reported in a later analysis that a missense DCLRE1C variant was tied to TCR beta V- and J-gene trimming. The authors excluded some V segments, including TRBV6-2 and TRBV6-3, as indistinguishable. TCR beta V segments were, for the most part, productive about 87% or about 30% of the time in an earlier analysis.

With regard to this clone: What it binds is unknown.

This CDR3 is 16 amino acids long. Trimming took 3 bases from V and 0 from J, leaving 12 bases between them. Germline loops: CDR1 MNHEY, CDR2 SMNVEV (reference sequence). With 60 Vbeta and 13 Jbeta primers, the PCR was carried out. Here immunoSEQ multiplex PCR was the method, and the copy in TCRdb shows in-frame clones only, minus some. The repertoire includes under 200,000 clones, 84% of them detected once, and around 0.24% sits in the top ten. The sequence was obtained from a boy younger than 18 in good health and CMV-seronegative. V and J are TRBV27 and TRBJ2-4; no reliable D call. Sequencing was carried out using PBMCs. CDR3 sequence reads: CASSLGAPLAKNIQYF. The CDR3 coding sequence is TGTGCCAGCAGTTTGGGCGCTCCCTTAGCCAAAAACATTCAGTACTTC.